Following are 4 T cell receptor beta chains from one sample sequenced in a study of CD8 T cells in ankylosing spondylitis. MiXCR, run by TCRdb on the 5' RACE reads, gives a single entry per CDR3 protein. The sample lists approximately 250,000 distinct CDR3 sequences; about 10% were seen once. The material sequenced was blood, either unsorted or a sorted T cell fraction (not recorded which). These TCRs come from a male donor with ankylosing spondylitis or in good health (not recorded which).

V is TRBV7-7 and J is TRBJ1-2; D remains ambiguous. V was cut by 4 bases and J by 9 bases, with 12 bases left in between. Germline CDR1 reads SSHAT; CDR2 reads FNYEAQ (reference sequence). The CDR3 sequence is 12 residues long. The CDR3 spells CASSSERWSYTF. In nucleotides, the CDR3 is TGTGCCAGCAGCTCTGAAAGGTGGAGCTACACCTTC.

V usage is TRBV7-2 and J usage is TRBJ2-2; D may be TRBD2 (5 bases). The CDR3 is made up of 16 amino acids. V shed 0 bases and J shed 0 bases, with 8 bases lying between them. Germline CDR1 is SGHTA and CDR2 is FQGNSA. CDR3 sequence reads: CASSLALGANTGELFF. The CDR3 DNA sequence: TGTGCCAGCAGCTTAGCGCTCGGGGCGAACACCGGGGAGCTGTTTTTT.

This clonotype was recorded at least ten times. V usage is TRBV4-2 and J usage is TRBJ1-4, with D unclear. This CDR3 is built from 14 residues. The V and J ends lost 1 base and 7 bases respectively, with 10 bases between them. CDR1 and CDR2 (germline): LGHNA, YNFKEQ. The DNA for the CDR3 is TGTGCCAGCAGCCAAGGCCGGATGGGTGAAAAACTGTTTTTT. It encodes CASSQGRMGEKLFF.

This clonotype was detected a few times. A single base separates this from a much larger clone, so it may be a read error. The gene calls are TRBV6-1 and TRBJ2-7; 9 bases map to TRBD1. Germline values: CDR1 MNHNS, CDR2 SASEGT. The CDR3 covers 14 residues. The chain's CDR3 is CVSSGSQGAREQYF. Here the CDR3 DNA reads TGTGTCAGCAGTGGATCACAGGGGGCGCGTGAGCAGTACTTC.